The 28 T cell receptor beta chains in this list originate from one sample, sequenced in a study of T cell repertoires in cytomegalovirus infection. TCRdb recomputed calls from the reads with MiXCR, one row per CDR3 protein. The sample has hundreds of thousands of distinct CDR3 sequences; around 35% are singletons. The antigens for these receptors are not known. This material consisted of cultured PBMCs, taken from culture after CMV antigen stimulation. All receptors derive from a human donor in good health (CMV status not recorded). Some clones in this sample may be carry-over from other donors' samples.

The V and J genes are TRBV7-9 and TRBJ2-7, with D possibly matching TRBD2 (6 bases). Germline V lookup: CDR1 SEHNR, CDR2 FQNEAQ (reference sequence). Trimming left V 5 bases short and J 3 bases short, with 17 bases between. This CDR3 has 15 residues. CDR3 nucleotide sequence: TGTGCCAGCAGCGGCGGGACCTACGCCCGCTACGAGCAGTACTTC. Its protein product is CASSGGTYARYEQYF.

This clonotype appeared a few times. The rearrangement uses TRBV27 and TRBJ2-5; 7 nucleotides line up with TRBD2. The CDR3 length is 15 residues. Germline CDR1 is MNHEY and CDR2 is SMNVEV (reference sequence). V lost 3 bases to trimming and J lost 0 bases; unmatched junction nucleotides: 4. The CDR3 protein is CASSLAGEYQETQYF. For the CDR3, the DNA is TGTGCCAGCAGTTTGGCGGGGGAGTACCAAGAGACCCAGTACTTC.

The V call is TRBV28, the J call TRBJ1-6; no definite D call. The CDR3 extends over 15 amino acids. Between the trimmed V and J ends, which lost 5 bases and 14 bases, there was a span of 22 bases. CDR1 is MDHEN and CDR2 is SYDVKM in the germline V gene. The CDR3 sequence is CASSHLKASDSALHF. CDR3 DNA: TGTGCCAGCAGTCACCTTAAGGCGTCTGACTCGGCCCTCCACTTT.

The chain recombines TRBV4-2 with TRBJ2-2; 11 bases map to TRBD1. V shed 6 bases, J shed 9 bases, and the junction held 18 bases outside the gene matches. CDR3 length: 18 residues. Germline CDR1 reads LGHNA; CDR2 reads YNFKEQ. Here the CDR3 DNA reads TGTGCCAGCAGTAGGACAGGGGGCGCGGGGATAAGTCACCGGGAGCTGTTTTTT. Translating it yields CASSRTGGAGISHRELFF.

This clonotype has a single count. CDR3 protein: CASNKGPHGNQPQHF. For the CDR3, the DNA is TGTGCCAGCAACAAAGGACCCCACGGCAATCAGCCCCAGCATTTT. The chain joins TRBV5-6 to TRBJ1-5, with D hard to call. V was pared by 6 bases and J by 2 bases, with 15 bases between. The CDR3 is 15 residues long. Germline V lookup: CDR1 SGHDT, CDR2 YYEEEE.

The CDR3 reads CASSRSGQTQYF. The CDR3 DNA follows: TGTGCCAGCTCACGAAGTGGACAGACCCAGTACTTC. This chain uses TRBV18 with TRBJ2-5; D gene unclear. The CDR3 is made up of 12 amino acids. Germline loops: CDR1 KGHSH, CDR2 LQKENI. V was cut by 4 bases and J by 6 bases, with 9 bases left in between.

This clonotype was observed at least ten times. The CDR3: CASSFTAWDEQFF. CDR3 in DNA: TGTGCCAGCAGCTTCACGGCCTGGGATGAGCAGTTCTTC. This chain uses TRBV7-2 with TRBJ2-1, with D unresolved. CDR1 and CDR2 (germline): SGHTA, FQGNSA. The CDR3 is 13 residues long. The germline V and J ends were trimmed by 3 bases and 8 bases, with 11 bases remaining between them.

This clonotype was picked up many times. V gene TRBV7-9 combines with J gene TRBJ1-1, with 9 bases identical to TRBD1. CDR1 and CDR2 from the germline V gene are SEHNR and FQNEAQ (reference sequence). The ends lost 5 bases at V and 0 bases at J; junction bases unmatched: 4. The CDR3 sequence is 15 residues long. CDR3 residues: CASSPRDRVNTEAFF. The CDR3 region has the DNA TGTGCCAGCAGCCCGCGGGACAGGGTGAACACTGAAGCTTTCTTT.

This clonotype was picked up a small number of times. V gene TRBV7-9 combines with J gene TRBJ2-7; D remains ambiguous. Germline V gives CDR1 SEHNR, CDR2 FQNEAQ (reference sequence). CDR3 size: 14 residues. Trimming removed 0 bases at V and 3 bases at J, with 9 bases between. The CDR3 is CASSLAASYYEQYF. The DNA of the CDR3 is TGTGCCAGCAGCTTAGCGGCCAGTTACTACGAGCAGTACTTC.

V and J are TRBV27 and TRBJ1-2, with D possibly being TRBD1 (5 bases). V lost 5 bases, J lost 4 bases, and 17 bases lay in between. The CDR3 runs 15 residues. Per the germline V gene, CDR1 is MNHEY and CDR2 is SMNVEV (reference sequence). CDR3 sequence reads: CASSPTSGLIYGYTF. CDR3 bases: TGTGCCAGCAGTCCGACATCAGGGTTAATCTATGGCTACACCTTC.

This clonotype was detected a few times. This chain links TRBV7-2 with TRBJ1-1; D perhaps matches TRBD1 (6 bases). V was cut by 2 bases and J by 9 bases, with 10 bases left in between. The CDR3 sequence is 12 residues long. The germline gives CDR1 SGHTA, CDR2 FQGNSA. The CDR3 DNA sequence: TGTGCCAGCAGCTTAACGGGGGGGCAAGCTTTCTTT. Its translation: CASSLTGGQAFF.

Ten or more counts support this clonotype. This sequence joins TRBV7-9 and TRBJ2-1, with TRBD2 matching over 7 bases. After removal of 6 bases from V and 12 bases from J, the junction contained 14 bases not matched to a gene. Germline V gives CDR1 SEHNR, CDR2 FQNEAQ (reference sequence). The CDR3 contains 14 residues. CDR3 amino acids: CASRYFPETGGQFF. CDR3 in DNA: TGTGCCAGCAGATACTTTCCCGAGACGGGGGGGCAGTTCTTC.

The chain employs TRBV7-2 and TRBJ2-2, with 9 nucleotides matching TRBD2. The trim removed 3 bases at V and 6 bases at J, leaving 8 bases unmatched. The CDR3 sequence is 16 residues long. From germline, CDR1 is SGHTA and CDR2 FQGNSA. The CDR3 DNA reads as TGTGCCAGCAGCTTGACGGGACTAGCTGTATCCGGGGAGCTGTTTTTT. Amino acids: CASSLTGLAVSGELFF.

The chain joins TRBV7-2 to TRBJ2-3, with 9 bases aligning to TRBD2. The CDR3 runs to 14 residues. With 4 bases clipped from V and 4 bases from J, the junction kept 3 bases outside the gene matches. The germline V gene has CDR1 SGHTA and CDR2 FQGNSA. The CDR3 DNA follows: TGTGCCAGCAGCTCCGGGACTAGCCCAGATACGCAGTATTTT. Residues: CASSSGTSPDTQYF. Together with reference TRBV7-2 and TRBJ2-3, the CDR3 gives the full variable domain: GAGVSQSPSNKVTEKGKDVELRCDPISGHTALYWYRQSLGQGLEFLIYFQGNSAPDKSGLPSDRFSAERTGGSVSTLTIQRTQQEDSAVYLCASSSGTSPDTQYFGPGTRLTVL.

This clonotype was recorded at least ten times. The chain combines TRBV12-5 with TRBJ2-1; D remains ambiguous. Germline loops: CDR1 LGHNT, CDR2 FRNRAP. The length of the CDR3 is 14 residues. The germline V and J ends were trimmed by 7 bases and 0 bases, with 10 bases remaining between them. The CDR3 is CASALEDSYNEQFF. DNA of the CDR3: TGTGCTAGTGCCCTCGAGGACTCCTACAATGAGCAGTTCTTC.

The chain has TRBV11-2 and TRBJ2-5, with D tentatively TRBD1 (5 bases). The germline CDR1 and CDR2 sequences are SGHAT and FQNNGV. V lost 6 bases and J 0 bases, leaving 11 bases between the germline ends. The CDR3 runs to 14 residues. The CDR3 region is CASSRQFYQETQYF. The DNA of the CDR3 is TGTGCCAGCAGTCGACAGTTTTACCAAGAGACCCAGTACTTC.

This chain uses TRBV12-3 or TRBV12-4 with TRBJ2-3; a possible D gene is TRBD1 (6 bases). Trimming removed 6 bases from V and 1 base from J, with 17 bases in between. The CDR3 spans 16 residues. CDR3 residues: CASSKQGVVGTDTQYF. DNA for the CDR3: TGTGCCAGCAGCAAACAGGGAGTGGTGGGCACAGATACGCAGTATTTT.

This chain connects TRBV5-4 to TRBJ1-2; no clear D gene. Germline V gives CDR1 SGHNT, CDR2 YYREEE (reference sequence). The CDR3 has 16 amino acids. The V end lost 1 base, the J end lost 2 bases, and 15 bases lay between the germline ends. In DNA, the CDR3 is TGTGCCAGCAGCTTGTTTACTGGAAGCCTAAACTATGGCTACACCTTC. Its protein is CASSLFTGSLNYGYTF.

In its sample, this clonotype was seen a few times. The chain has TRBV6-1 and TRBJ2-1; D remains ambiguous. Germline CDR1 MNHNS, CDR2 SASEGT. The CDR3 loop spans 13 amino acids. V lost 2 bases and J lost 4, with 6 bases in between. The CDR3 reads CASSERQYNEQFF. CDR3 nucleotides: TGTGCCAGCAGTGAAAGGCAGTACAATGAGCAGTTCTTC.

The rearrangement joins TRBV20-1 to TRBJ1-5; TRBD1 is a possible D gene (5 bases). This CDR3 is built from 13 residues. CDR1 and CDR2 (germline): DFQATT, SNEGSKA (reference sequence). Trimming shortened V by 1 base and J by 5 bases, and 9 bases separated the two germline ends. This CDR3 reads CSARGGTYQPQHF. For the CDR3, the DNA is TGCAGTGCTAGAGGCGGGACTTATCAGCCCCAGCATTTT.

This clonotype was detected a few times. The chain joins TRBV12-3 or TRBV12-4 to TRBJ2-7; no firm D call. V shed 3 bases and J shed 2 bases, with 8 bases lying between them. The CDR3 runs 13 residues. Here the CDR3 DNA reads TGTGCCAGCAGTTTGCATGATACCTACGAGCAGTACTTC. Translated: CASSLHDTYEQYF.

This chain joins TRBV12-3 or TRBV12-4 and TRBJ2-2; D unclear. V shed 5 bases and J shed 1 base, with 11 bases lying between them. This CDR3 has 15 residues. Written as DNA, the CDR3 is TGTGCCAGCAGTCCCAGAAAACTGAACACCGGGGAGCTGTTTTTT. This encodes CASSPRKLNTGELFF.

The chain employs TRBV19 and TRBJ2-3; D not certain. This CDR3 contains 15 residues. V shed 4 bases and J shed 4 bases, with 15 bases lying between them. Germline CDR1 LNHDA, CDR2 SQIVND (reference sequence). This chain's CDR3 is CASSNRAAMADTQYF. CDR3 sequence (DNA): TGTGCCAGTAGTAACCGTGCAGCTATGGCAGATACGCAGTATTTT.

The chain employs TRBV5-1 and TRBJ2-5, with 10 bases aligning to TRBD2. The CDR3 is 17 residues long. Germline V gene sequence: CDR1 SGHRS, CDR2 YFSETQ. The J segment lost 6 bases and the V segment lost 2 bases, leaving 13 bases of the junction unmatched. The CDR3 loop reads CASSFGTLTSGVKTQYF. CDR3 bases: TGCGCCAGCAGCTTTGGGACCCTCACTAGCGGGGTAAAGACCCAGTACTTC.

The CDR3 nucleotides read TGTGCCAGCAGCCCGGGAGGGAGTCGTAATGAGCAGTTCTTC. The encoded protein is CASSPGGSRNEQFF. The V call is TRBV7-8, the J call TRBJ2-1; 8 bases match TRBD2. Germline V lookup: CDR1 SGHVS, CDR2 FQNEAQ. The CDR3 covers 14 residues. The V and J ends lost 5 bases and 7 bases, in that order; junction bases with no gene match: 7.

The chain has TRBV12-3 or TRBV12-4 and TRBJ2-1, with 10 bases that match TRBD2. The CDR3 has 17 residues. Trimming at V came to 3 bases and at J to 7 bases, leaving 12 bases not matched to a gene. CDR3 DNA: TGTGCCAGCAGTTTTGCTAGCGGGAGAGCTACGTTGAATGAGCAGTTCTTC. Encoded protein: CASSFASGRATLNEQFF.

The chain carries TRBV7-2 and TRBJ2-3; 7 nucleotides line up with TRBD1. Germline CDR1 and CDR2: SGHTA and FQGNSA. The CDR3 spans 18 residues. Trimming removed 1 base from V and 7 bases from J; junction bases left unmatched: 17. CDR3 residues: CASSLVVGRGQALNTQYF. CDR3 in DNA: TGTGCCAGCAGCTTAGTTGTCGGTCGCGGACAGGCATTAAATACGCAGTATTTT.

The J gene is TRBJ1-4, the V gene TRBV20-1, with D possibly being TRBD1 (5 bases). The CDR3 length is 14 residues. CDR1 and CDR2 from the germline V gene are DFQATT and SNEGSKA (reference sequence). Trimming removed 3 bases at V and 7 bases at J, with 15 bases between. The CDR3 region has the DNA TGCAGTGCTAGTGATGGGAGGGGTGGTGAAAAACTGTTTTTT. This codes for CSASDGRGGEKLFF.